The TCR beta chain described here comes from a study of blood T cell repertoires in COVID-19. Study-wide background: Italy, Spain and the United States were the sources of the convalescent and acute COVID-19 samples.

The germline V and J ends were trimmed by 6 bases and 6 bases, with 17 bases remaining between them. The V gene's germline CDR1 is ENHRY and CDR2 SYGVKD. This CDR3 spans 14 amino acids. Using immunoSEQ multiplex PCR, the repertoire was profiled, and TCRdb retains in-frame clones only, with some absent. The sample shows 150,000 to 200,000 clones, roughly 87% of them seen only once. The sequenced sample was peripheral blood. The rearrangement joins TRBV10-3 to TRBJ1-1, with D unresolved. This sequence originates from a woman aged 60 to 75 with COVID-19, enrolled during active disease. DNA of the CDR3: TGTGCCATCAGGAGAGCTGGAGGGAATGCTGAAGCTTTCTTT. Amino acids: CAIRRAGGNAEAFF.